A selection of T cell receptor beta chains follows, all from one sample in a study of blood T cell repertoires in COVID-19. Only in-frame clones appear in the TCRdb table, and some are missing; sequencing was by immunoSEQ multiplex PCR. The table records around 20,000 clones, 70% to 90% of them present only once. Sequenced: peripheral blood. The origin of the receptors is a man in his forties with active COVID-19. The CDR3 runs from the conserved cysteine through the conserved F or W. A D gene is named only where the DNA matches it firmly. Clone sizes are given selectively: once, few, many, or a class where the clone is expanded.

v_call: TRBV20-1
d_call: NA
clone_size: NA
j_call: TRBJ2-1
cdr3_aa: CSASGGSDYNEQFF
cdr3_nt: TGCAGTGCTAGTGGCGGATCCGACTACAATGAGCAGTTCTTC

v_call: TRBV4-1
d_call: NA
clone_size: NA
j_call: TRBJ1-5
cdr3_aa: CASSQEGWGYSNQPQHF
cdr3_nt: TGCGCCAGCAGCCAAGAGGGGTGGGGCTATAGCAATCAGCCCCAGCATTTT

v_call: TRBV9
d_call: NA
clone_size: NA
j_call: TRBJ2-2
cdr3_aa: CASSDAGVGGELFF
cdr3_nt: TGTGCCAGCAGCGACGCAGGGGTAGGCGGGGAGCTGTTTTTT

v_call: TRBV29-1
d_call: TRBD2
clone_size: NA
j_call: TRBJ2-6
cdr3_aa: CSAASGRYSGANVLTF
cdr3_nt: TGCAGCGCAGCTAGCGGGAGATACTCTGGGGCCAACGTCCTGACTTTC

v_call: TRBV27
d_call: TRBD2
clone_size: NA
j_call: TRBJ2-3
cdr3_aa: CASSLRSGSDTQYF
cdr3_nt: TGTGCCAGCAGTTTGAGGAGCGGGAGCGATACGCAGTATTTT

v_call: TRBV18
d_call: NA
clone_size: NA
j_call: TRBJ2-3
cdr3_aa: CASSPSGGRDTQYF
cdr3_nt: TGTGCCAGCTCACCCTCCGGGGGACGGGATACGCAGTATTTT

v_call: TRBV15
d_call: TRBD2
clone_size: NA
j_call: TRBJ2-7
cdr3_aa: CATSRVAGADYEQYF
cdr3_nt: TGTGCCACCAGCAGAGTAGCGGGAGCCGACTACGAGCAGTACTTC

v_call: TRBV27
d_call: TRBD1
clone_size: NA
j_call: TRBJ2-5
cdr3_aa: CASSSQEDRYQETQYF
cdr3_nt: TGTGCCAGCAGTTCACAGGAGGACAGGTACCAAGAGACCCAGTACTTC

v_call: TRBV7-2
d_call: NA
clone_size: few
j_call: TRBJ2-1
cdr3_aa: CASSFNRVLAPNEQFF
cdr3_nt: TGTGCCAGCAGTTTCAATAGGGTACTAGCTCCGAATGAGCAGTTCTTC

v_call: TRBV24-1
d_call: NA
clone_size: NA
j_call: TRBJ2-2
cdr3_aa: CATSDLAAGELFF
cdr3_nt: TGTGCCACCAGTGATCTGGCGGCGGGGGAGCTGTTTTTT

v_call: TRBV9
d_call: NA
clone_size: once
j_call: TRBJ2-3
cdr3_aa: CASSVASHSTDTQYF
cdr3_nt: TGTGCCAGCAGCGTAGCTAGCCATAGCACAGATACGCAGTATTTT

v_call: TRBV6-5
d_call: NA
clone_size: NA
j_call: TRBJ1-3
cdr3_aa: CASSYSRGFAGNTIYF
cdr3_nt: TGTGCCAGCAGTTACTCGCGGGGATTCGCTGGAAACACCATATATTTT

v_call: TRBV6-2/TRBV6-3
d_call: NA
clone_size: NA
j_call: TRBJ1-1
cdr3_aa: CASSYRGLRLTNTEAFF
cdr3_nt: TGTGCCAGCAGTTACAGAGGGTTGCGGTTGACCAACACTGAAGCTTTCTTT

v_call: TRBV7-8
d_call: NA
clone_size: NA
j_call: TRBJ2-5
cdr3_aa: CASSRGRGLETQYF
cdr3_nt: TGTGCCAGCAGCCGGGGAAGGGGACTAGAGACCCAGTACTTC

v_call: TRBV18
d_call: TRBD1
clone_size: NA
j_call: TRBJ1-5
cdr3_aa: CASSSDRVGQPQHF
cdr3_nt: TGTGCCAGCTCATCGGACAGGGTTGGCCAGCCCCAGCATTTT

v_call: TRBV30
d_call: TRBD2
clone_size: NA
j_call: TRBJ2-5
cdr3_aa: CAWSGGWLAARRETQYF
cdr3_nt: TGTGCCTGGAGTGGAGGGTGGCTAGCGGCCCGTAGGGAGACCCAGTACTTC

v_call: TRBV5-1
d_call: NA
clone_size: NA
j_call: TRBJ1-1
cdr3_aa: CASSSQTGNTEAFF
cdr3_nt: TGCGCCAGCAGCTCCCAGACAGGGAACACTGAAGCTTTCTTT

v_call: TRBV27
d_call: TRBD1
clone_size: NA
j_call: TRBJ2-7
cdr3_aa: CASGDRGPNDEQYF
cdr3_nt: TGTGCCAGCGGTGACAGGGGGCCGAATGACGAGCAGTACTTC